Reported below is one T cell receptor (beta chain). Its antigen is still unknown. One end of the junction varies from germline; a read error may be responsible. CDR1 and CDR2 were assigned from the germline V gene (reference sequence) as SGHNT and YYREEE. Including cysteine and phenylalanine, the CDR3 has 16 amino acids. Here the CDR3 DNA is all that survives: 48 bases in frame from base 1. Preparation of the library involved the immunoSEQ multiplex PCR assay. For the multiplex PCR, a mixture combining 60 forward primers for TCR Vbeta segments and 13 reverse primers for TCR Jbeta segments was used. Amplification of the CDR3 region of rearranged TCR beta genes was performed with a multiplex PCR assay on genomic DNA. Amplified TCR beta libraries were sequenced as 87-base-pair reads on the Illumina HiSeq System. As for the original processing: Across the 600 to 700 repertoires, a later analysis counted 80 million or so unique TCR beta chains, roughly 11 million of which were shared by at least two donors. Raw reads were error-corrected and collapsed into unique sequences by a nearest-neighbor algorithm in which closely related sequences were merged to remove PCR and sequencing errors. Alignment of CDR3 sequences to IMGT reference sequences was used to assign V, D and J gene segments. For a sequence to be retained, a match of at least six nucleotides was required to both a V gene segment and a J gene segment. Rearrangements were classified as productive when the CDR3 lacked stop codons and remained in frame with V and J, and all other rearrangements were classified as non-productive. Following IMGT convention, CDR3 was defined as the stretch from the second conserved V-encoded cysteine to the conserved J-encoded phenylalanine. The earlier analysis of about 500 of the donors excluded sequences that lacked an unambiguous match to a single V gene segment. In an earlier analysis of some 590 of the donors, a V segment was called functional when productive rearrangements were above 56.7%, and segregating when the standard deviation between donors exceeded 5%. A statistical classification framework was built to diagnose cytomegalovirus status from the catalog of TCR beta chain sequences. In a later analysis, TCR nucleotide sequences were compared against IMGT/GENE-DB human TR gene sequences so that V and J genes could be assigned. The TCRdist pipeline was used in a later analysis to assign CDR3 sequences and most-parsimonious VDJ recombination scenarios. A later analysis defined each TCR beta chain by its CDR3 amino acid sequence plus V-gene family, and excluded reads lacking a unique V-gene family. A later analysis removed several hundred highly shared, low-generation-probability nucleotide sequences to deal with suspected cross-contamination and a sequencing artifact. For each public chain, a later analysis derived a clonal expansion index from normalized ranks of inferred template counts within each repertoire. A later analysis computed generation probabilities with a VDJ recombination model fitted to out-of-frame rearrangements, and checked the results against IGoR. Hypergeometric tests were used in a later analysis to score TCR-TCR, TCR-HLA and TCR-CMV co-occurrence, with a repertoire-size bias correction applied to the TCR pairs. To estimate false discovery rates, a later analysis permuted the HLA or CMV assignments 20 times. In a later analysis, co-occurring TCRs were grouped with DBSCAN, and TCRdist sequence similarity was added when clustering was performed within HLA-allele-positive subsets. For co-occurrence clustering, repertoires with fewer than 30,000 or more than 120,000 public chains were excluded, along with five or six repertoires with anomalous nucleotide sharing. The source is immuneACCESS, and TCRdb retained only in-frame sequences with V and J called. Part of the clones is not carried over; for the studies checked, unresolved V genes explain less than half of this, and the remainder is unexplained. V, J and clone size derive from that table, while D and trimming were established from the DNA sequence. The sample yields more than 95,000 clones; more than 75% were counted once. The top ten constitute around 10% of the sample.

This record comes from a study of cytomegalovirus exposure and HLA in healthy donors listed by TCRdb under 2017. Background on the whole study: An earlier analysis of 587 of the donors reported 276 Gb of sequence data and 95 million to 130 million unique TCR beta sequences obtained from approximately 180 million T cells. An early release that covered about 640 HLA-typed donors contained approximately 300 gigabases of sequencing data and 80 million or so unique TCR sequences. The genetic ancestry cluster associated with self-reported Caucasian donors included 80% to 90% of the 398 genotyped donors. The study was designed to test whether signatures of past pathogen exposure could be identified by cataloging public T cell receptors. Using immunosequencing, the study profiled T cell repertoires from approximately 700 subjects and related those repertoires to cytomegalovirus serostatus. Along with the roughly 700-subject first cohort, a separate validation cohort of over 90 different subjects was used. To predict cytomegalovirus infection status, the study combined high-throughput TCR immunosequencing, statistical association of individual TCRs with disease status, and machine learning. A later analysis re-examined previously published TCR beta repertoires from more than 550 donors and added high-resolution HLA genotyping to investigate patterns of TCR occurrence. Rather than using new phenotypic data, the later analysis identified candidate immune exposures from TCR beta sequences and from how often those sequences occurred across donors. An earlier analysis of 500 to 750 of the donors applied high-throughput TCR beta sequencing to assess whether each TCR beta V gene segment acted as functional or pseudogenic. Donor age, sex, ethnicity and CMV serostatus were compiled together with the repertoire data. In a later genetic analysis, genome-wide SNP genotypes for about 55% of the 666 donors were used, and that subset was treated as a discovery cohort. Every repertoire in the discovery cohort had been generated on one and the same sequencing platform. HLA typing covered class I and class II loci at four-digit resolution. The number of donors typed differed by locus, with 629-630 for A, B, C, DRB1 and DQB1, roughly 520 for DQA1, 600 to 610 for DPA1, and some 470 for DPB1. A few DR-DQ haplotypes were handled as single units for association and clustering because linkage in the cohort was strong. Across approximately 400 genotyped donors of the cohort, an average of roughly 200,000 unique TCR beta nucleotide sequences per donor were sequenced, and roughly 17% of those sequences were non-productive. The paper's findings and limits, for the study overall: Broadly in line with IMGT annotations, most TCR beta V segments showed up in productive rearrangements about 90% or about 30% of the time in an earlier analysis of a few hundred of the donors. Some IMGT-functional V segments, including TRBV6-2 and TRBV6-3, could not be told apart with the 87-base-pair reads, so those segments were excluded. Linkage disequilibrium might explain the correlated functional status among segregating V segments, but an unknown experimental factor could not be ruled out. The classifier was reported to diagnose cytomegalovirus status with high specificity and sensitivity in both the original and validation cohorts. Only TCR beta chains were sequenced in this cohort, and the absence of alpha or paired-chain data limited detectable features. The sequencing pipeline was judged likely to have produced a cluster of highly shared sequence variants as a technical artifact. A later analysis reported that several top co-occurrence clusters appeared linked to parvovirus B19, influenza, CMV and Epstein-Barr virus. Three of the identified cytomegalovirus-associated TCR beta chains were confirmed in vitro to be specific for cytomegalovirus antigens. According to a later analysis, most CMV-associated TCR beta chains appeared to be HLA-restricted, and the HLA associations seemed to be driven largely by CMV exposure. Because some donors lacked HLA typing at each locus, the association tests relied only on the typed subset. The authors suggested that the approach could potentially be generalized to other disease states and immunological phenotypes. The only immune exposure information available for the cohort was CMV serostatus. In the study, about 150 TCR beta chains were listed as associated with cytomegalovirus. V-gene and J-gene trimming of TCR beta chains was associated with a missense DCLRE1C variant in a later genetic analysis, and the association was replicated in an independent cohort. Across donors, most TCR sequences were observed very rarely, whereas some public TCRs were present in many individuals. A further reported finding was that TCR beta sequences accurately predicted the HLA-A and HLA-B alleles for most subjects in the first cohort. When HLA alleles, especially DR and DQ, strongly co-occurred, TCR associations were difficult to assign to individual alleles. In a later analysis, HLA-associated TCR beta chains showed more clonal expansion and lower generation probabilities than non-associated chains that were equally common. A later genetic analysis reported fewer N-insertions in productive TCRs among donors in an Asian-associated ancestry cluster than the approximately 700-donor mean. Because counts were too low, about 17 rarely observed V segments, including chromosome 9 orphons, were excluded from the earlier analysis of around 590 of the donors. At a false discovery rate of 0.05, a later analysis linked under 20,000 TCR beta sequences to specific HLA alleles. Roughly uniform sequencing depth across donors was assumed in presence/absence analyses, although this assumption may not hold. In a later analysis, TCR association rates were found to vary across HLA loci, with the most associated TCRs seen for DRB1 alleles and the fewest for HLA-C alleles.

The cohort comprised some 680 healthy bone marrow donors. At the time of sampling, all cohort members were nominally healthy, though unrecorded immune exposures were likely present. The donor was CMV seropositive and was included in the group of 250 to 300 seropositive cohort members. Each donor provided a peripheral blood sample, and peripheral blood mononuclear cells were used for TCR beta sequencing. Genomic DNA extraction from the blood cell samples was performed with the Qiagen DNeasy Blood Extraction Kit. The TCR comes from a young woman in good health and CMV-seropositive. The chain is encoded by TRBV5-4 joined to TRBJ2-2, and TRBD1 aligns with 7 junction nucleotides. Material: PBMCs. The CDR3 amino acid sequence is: CASSLERGQDTGELLF. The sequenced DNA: TGTGCCAGCAGCTTGGAAAGGGGGCAGGACACCGGGGAGCTGCTTTTT. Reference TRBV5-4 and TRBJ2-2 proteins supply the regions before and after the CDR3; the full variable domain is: ETGVTQSPTHLIKTRGQQVTLRCSSQSGHNTVSWYQQALGQGPQFIFQYYREEENGRGNFPPRFSGLQFPNYSSELNVNALELDDSALYLCASSLERGQDTGELLFGEGSRLTVL.